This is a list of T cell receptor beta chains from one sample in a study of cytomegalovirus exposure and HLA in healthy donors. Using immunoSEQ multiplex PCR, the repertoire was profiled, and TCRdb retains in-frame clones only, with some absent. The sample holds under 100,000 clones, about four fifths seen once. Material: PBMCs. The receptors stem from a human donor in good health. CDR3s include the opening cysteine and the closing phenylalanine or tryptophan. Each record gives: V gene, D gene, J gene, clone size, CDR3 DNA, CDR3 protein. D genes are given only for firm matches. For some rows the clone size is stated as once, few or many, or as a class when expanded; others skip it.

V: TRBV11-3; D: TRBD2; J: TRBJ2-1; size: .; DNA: TGTGCCAGCAGCTTCGGGACTAGATTCTACAATGAGCAGTTCTTC; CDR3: CASSFGTRFYNEQFF
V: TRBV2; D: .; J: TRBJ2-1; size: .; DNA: TGTGCCAGCAAGGCGGGTGGGCCCTACAATGAGCAGTTCTTC; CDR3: CASKAGGPYNEQFF
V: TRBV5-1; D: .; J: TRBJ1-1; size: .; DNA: TGCGCCAGCAGCTTGGCGGGGGACCCCAACACTGAAGCTTTCTTT; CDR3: CASSLAGDPNTEAFF
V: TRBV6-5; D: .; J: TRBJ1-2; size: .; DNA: TGTGCCAGCGGAGGGTTCAAAGGCTACACCTTC; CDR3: CASGGFKGYTF
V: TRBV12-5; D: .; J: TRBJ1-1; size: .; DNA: TGTGCTAGAAGCGGTGCCACTGAAGCTTTCTTT; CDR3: CARSGATEAFF
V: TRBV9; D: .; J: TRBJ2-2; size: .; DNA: TGTGCCAGCAGCCCACTAGTTGTAGCGGAGCTGTTTTTT; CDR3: CASSPLVVAELFF
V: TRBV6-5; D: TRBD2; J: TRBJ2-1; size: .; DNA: TGTGCCAGCAGTCCGGGACTAGAGTACAATGAGCAGTTCTTC; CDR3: CASSPGLEYNEQFF
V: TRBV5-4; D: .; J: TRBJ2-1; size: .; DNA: TGTGCCAGCAGCTCTCCAGGCTACAATGAGCAGTTCTTC; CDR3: CASSSPGYNEQFF
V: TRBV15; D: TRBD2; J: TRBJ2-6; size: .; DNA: TGTGCCACCAGCCCGGGGGGGACTGGGGCCAACGTCCTGACTTTC; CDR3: CATSPGGTGANVLTF
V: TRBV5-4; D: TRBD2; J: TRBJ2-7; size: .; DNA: TGTGCCAGCAGCCCCCGACAGACTAGCGGGAGGGCCTACGAGCAGTACTTC; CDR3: CASSPRQTSGRAYEQYF
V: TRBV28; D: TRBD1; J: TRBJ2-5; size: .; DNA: TGTGCCAGCAGAACCATGACAGGGTACCAAGAGACCCAGTACTTC; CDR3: CASRTMTGYQETQYF
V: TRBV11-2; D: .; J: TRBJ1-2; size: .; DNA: TGTGCCAGCAGTAATAACTATGGCTACACCTTC; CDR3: CASSNNYGYTF
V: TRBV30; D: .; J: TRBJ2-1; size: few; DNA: TGTGCCTGGAGTGGCGTTACCCACTCTTACAATGAGCAGTTCTTC; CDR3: CAWSGVTHSYNEQFF
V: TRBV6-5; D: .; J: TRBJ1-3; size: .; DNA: TGTGCCAGCGCCCATAAGACAGAGTATGGAAACACCATATATTTT; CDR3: CASAHKTEYGNTIYF
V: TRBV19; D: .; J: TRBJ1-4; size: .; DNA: TGTGCCAGTCGCCCGGGTGTTAGGAATGAAAAACTGTTTTTT; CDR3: CASRPGVRNEKLFF
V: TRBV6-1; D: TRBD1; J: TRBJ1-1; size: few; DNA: TGTGCTTGCAGGGGGATTTACACTGAAGCTTTCTTT; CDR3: CACRGIYTEAFF
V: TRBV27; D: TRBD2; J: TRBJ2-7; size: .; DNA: TGTGCCAGCGGACTAGCGGGAGTGGTCGAGCAGTACTTC; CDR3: CASGLAGVVEQYF
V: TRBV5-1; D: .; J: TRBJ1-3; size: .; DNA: TGCGCCAGTAAACTAGAGGGGGCTGGAAACACCATATATTTT; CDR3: CASKLEGAGNTIYF
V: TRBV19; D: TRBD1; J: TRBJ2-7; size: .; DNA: TGTGCCAGTAGTATAGGGGGGACAGGAAACTACGAGCAGTACTTC; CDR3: CASSIGGTGNYEQYF
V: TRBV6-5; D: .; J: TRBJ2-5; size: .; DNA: TGTGCCAGCAGTCCGACCTCACTAGGAGAGACCCAGTACTTC; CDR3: CASSPTSLGETQYF
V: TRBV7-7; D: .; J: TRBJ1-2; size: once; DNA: TGTGCCAGCAGCTTAGGGGGCGAGGGCTACACCTTC; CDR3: CASSLGGEGYTF
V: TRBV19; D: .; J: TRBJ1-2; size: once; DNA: TGTGCCAGTAGTATAGAGGCCGGGAGTGGGGGCTATGGCTACACCTTC; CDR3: CASSIEAGSGGYGYTF
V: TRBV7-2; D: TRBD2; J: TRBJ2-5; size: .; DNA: TGTGCCAGCAGCATGAGGGGCGGGAGTGCGCAGACCCAGTACTTC; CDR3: CASSMRGGSAQTQYF
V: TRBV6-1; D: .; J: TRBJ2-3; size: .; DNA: TGTGCCAGCAGTGAAGAGGGTGTTTACGGCAGGGGACGCACAGATACGCAGTATTTT; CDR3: CASSEEGVYGRGRTDTQYF
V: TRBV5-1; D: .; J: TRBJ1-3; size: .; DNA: TGCGCCAGCAGCTTGGTCGCAGGGTTTGGAAACACCATATATTTT; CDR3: CASSLVAGFGNTIYF
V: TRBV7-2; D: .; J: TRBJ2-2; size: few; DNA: TGTGCCAGCAGCTTAGTGGGGGGGCCGCTGCTATCGAACACCGGGGAGCTGTTTTTT; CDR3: CASSLVGGPLLSNTGELFF
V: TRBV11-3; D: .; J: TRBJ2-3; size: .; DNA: TGTGCCAGCAGGGAGGGGGGGCCTTCGGGAGATACGCAGTATTTT; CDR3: CASREGGPSGDTQYF
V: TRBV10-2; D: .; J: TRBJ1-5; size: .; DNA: TGCGCCAGCAGTGAGTCCGGGGTGAATCAGCCCCAGCATTTT; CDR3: CASSESGVNQPQHF
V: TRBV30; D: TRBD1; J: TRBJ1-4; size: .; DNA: TGTGCCTGGAGGGCTAACCGACAGGGGCAAAAACTGTTTTTT; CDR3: CAWRANRQGQKLFF
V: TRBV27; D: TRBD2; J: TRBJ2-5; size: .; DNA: TGTGCCAGCAGCCCGTTACGCGGCGGGAGCGGAGAGACCCAGTACTTC; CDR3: CASSPLRGGSGETQYF
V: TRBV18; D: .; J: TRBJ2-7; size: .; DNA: TGTGCCAGCTCACCACCTGGGCACTACGAGCAGTACTTC; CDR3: CASSPPGHYEQYF
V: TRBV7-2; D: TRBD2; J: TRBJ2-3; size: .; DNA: TGTGCCAGCAGACTAGCGGGAGGGCCCTCAGATACGCAGTATTTT; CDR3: CASRLAGGPSDTQYF
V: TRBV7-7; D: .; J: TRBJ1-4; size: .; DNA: TGTGCCAGTAGCCCGGGAGGGGGGCCAACAACTAATGAAAAACTGTTTTTT; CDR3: CASSPGGGPTTNEKLFF
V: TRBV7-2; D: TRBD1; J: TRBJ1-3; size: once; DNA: TGTGCCAGCAGTCTACAGGGGTCTGGAAACACCATATATTTT; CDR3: CASSLQGSGNTIYF
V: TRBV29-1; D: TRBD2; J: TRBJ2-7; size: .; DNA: TGCAGCGTCACTAGCGGGAGTACCTACGAGCAGTACTTC; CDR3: CSVTSGSTYEQYF
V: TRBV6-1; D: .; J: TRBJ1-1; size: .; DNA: TGTGCCAGCAGTGAACCCCGGGGACAAAACACTGAAGCTTTCTTT; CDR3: CASSEPRGQNTEAFF
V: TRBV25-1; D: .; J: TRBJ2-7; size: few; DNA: TGTGCCAGCAGTGAATACAGGGTAAGATACGAGCAGTACTTC; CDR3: CASSEYRVRYEQYF
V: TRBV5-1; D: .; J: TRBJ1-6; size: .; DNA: TGCGCCAGCAGCTTGTTCGGGACTGATAATTCACCCCTCCACTTT; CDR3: CASSLFGTDNSPLHF
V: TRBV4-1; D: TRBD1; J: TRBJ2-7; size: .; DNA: TGCGCCAGCAGCCAAATAGACAGGGGATACGAGCAGTACTTC; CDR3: CASSQIDRGYEQYF
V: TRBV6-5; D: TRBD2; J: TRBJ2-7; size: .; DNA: TGTGCCAGCACCTTAAATGGGGGGGCCTACGAGCAGTACTTC; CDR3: CASTLNGGAYEQYF
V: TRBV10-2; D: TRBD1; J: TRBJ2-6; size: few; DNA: TGCGCCAGTGTGAGGGGGCGTGGGGCCAACGTCCTGACTTTC; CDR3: CASVRGRGANVLTF
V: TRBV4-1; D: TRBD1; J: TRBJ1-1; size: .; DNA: TGCGCCAGCAGCCATACGGACAGGGAAAGTCAAGCTTTCTTT; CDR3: CASSHTDRESQAFF
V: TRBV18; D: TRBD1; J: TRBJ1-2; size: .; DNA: TGTGCCAGCTCACCGGGACAGCTCCAGGGGACTAACTATGGCTACACCTTC; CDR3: CASSPGQLQGTNYGYTF
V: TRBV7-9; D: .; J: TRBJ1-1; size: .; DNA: TGTGCCAGCAGCTTCGGGACTGAAGCTTTCTTT; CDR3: CASSFGTEAFF
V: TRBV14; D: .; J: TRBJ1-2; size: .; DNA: TGTGCCAGCAGCCAAGAACGGTCGATCTATGGCTACACCTTC; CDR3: CASSQERSIYGYTF
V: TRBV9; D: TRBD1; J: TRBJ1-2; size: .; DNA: TGTGCCAGCAGCGAACTAAAACAGGGGCACTATGGCTACACCTTC; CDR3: CASSELKQGHYGYTF
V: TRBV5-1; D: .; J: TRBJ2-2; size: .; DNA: TGCGCCAGCAGCCCCCAGGGACATACTAACACCGGGGAGCTGTTTTTT; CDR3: CASSPQGHTNTGELFF
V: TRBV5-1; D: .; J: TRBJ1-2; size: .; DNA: TGCGCCAGCAGCTTGGCCGGGACTTTAGGCTACACCTTC; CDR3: CASSLAGTLGYTF
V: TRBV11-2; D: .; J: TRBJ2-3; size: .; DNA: TGTGCCAGCAGCTTTGGGGGGATAAGCACAGATACGCAGTATTTT; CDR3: CASSFGGISTDTQYF